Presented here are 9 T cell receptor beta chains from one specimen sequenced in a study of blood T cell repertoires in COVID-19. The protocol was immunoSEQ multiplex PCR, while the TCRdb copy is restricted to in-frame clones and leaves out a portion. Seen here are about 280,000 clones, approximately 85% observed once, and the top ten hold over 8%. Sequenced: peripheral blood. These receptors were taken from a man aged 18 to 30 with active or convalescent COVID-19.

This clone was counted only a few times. The CDR3 sequence is CASSSRDYMELFF. In nucleotides, the CDR3 is TGTGCCAGCAGCTCGAGGGACTATATGGAACTGTTTTTT. V is TRBV7-2 and J is TRBJ1-4; D might be TRBD1 (5 bases). The CDR3 consists of 13 residues. The ends were cut back, 4 bases at V and 12 bases at J, with 15 bases in the middle. Germline V gene sequence: CDR1 SGHTA, CDR2 FQGNSA.

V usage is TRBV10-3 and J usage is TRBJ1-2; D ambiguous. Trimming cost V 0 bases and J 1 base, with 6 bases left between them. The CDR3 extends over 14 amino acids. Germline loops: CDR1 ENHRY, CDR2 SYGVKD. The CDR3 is CAISESAVNYGYTF. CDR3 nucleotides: TGTGCCATCAGTGAGTCGGCCGTTAACTATGGCTACACCTTC.

The CDR3 reads CASSPLKVSNEKLFF. CDR3 nucleotides: TGTGCCAGCTCCCCCTTGAAGGTTAGCAATGAAAAACTGTTTTTT. This chain connects TRBV6-5 to TRBJ1-4; D unclear. This CDR3 has 15 amino acids. V was cut by 8 bases and J by 5 bases, with 18 bases left in between. CDR1 is MNHEY, CDR2 SVGAGI, per germline.

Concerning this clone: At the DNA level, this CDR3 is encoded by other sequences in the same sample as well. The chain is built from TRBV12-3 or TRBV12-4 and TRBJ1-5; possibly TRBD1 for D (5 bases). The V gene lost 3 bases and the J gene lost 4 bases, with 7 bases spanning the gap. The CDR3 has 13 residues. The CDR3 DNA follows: TGTGCCAGCAGTTTTGGGGGGAATCAGCCCCAGCATTTT. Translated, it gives CASSFGGNQPQHF.

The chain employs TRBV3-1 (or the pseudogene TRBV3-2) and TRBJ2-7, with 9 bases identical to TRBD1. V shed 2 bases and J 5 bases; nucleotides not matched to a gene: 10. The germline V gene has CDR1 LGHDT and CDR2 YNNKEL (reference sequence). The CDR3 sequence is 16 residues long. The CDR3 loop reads CASSQPAGTGSNEQYF. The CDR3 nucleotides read TGTGCCAGCAGCCAACCTGCCGGGACAGGGAGCAACGAGCAGTACTTC.

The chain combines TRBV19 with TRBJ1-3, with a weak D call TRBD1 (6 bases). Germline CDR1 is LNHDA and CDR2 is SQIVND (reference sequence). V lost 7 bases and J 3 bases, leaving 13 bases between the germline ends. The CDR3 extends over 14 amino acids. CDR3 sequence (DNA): TGTGCCAGTATTGCGACAGGATTTGGAAACACCATATATTTT. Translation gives CASIATGFGNTIYF.

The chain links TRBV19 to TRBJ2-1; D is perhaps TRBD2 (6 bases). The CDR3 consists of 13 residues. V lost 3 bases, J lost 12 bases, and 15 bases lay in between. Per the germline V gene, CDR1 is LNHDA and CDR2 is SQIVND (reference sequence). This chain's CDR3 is CASSIEEGIGQFF. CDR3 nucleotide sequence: TGTGCCAGTAGTATTGAGGAGGGGATAGGGCAGTTCTTC.

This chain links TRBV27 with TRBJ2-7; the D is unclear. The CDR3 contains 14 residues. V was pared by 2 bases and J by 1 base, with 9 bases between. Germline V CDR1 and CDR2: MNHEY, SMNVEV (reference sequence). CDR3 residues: CASSLSGGSYEQYF. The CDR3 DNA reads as TGTGCCAGCAGTTTAAGTGGCGGTTCCTACGAGCAGTACTTC.

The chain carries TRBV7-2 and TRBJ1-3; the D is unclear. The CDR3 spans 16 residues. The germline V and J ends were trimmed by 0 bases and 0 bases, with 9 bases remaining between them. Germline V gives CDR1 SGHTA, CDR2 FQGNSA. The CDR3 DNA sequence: TGTGCCAGCAGCTTAGCGGTAGTAAACTCTGGAAACACCATATATTTT. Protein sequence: CASSLAVVNSGNTIYF. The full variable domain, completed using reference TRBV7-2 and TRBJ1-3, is GAGVSQSPSNKVTEKGKDVELRCDPISGHTALYWYRQSLGQGLEFLIYFQGNSAPDKSGLPSDRFSAERTGGSVSTLTIQRTQQEDSAVYLCASSLAVVNSGNTIYFGEGSWLTVV.